This entry is about one T cell receptor beta chain. What it recognizes is unknown. CDR1 and CDR2 from the germline V gene are MNHEY and SVGEGT. The CDR3 length is 15 residues. Each TRB cDNA library was prepared by 5' RACE (with UMI labels). From the 5' RACE reads, TCRdb lists one entry per CDR3 protein and no DNA. The table lists some 64,000 distinct CDR3 sequences. This sample stems from a study of CXCR3-negative and CXCR3-positive naive CD8 T cells. Study-level findings and limits: Relative to CXCR3-negative naive cells, CXCR3-positive naive cells had more hydrophobic TRB CDR3s. Diversity in memory CD8+ cells fell much lower than the comparably high levels seen in both naive subsets. Freshly isolated PBMCs were used in most assays, given partial CXCR3 loss after freezing.

The source of this sequence is a human donor in good health. Some clones in this sample may be carry-over from other donors' samples. The sample was naive CXCR3+ CD8+ T cells from blood. Subset specified: CD45RO-CCR7+CD27+CD95- naive CD8+ T cells expressing CXCR3 (TNR3+). The V gene is TRBV6-2 or TRBV6-3, the J gene TRBJ2-1; the TCRdb D gene call, TRBD2, has no DNA to confirm it. The CDR3 loop reads CASSPGLAGVNEQFF.